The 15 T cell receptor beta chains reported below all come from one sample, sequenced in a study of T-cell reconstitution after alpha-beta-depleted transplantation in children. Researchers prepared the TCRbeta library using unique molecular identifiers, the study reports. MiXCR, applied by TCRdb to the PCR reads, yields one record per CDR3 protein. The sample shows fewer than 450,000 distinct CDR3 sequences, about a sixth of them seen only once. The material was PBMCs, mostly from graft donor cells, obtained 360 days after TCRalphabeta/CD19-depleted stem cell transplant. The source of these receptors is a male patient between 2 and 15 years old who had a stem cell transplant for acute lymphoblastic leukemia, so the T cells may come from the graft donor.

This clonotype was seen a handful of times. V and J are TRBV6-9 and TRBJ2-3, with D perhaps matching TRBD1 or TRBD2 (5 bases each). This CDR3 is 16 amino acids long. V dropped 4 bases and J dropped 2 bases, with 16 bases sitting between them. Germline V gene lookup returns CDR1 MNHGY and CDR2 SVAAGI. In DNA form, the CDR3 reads TGTGCCAGCAGTTCTCCGAAGGGACCCTCCACAGATACGCAGTATTTT. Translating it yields CASSSPKGPSTDTQYF.

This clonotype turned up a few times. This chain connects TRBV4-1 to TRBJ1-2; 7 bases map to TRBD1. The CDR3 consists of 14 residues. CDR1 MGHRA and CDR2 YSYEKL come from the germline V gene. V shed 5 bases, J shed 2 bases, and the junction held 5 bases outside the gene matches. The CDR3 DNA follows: TGCGCCAGCAGCGCCGGGACAGACAACTATGGCTACACCTTC. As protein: CASSAGTDNYGYTF.

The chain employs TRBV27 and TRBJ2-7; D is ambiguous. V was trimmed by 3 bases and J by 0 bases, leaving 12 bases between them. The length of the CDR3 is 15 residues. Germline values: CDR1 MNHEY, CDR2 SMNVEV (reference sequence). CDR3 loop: CASSFLVGNSYEQYF. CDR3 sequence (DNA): TGTGCCAGCAGTTTTTTGGTGGGGAACTCCTACGAGCAGTACTTC.

The CDR3 sequence is CASTWIAGPDTQYF. The CDR3 DNA reads as TGTGCCAGCACTTGGATAGCGGGACCAGATACGCAGTATTTT. This chain uses TRBV2 with TRBJ2-3, with TRBD2 identical over 8 bases. CDR1 and CDR2 (germline): SNHLY, FYNNEI. This CDR3 is built from 14 residues. The V and J ends lost 7 bases and 4 bases, in that order; junction bases with no gene match: 7.

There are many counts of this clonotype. DNA of the CDR3: TGTGCCAGCAGTTTTAAGGGACAGGGGAGCATGAACACTGAAGCTTTCTTT. Protein: CASSFKGQGSMNTEAFF. The chain links TRBV12-3 or TRBV12-4 to TRBJ1-1; TRBD1 aligns across 10 bases. Trimming at V came to 3 bases and at J to 0 bases, leaving 7 bases not matched to a gene. The CDR3 has 17 residues.

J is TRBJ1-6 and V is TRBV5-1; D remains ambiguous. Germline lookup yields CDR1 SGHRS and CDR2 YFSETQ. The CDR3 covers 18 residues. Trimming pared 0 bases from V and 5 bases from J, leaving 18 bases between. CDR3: CASSLGRKVTRNNSPLHF. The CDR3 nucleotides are TGCGCCAGCAGCTTGGGGCGGAAGGTCACTAGGAATAATTCACCCCTCCACTTT.

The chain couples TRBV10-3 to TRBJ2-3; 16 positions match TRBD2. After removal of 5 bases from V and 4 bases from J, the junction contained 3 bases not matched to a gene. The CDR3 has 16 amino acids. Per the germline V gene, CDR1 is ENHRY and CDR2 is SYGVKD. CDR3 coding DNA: TGTGCCATCAGTCCCGGGACTAGCGGGAGGGCAGATACGCAGTATTTT. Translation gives CAISPGTSGRADTQYF.

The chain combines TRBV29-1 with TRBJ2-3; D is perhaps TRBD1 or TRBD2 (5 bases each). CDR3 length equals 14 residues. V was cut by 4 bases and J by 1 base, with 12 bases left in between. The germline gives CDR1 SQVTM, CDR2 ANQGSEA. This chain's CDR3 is CSVVPGARTDTQYF. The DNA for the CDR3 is TGCAGCGTTGTGCCCGGGGCTCGCACAGATACGCAGTATTTT.

The CDR3 nucleotides are TGTGCCAGCAGCGCTAGTGGGACAGGGGTCAATGAGCAGTTCTTC. It yields the protein CASSASGTGVNEQFF. This chain uses TRBV7-6 with TRBJ2-1; TRBD1 agrees at 10 bases. Unmatched junction bases numbered 7, after V lost 5 bases and J lost 6 bases. Germline CDR1 reads SGHVS; CDR2 reads FNYEAQ. The length of the CDR3 is 15 residues.

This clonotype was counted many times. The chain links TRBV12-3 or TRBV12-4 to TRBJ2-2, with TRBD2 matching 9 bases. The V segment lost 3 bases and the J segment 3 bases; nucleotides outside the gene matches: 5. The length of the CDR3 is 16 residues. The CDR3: CASSFGLAGYTGELFF. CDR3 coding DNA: TGTGCCAGCAGTTTTGGTCTAGCGGGATACACCGGGGAGCTGTTTTTT.

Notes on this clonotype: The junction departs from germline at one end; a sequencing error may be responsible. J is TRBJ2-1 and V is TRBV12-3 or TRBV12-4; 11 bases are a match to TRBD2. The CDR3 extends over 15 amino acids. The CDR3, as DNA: TGTGCCAGCACCTACCCGGGACTAGCGGACAATAAGCAGTTCTTC. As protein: CASTYPGLADNKQFF.

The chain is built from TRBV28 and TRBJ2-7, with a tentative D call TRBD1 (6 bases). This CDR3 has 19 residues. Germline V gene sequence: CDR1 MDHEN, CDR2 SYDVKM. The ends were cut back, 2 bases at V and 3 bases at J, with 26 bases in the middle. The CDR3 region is CASSLLTGQGGDPRYEQYF. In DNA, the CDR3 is TGTGCCAGCAGTTTACTAACGGGACAAGGTGGGGACCCGCGCTACGAGCAGTACTTC.

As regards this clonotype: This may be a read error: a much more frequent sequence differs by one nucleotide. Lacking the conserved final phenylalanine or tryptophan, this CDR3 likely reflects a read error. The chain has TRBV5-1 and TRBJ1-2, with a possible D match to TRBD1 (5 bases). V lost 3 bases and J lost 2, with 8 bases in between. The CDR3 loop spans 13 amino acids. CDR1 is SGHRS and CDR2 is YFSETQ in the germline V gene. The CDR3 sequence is CASSWGDNYGYTC. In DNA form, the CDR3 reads TGCGCCAGCAGCTGGGGGGACAACTATGGCTACACCTGC.

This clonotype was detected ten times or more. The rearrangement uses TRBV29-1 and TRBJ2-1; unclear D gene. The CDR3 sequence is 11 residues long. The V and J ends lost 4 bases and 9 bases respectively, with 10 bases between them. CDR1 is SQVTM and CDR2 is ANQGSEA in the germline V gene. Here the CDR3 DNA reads TGCAGCGTTGGGGTCACAATTGAGCAGTTCTTC. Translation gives CSVGVTIEQFF.

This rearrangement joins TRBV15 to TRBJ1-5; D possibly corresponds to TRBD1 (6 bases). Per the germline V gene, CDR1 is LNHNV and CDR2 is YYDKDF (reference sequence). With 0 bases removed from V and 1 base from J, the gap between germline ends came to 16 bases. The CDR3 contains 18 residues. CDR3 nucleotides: TGTGCCACCAGCAGAGATTCTGAAACAGGGAGAAGCAATCAGCCCCAGCATTTT. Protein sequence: CATSRDSETGRSNQPQHF.